This T cell receptor beta chain is drawn from a study of tumor-infiltrating lymphocytes in oesophageal squamous cell carcinoma. In this sample, this clonotype turned up many times. Trimming removed 3 bases at V and 4 bases at J, with 9 bases between. CDR1 and CDR2 (germline): SNHLY, FYNNEI. This CDR3 region has 14 residues. TCRdb reanalysed the PCR reads using MiXCR and keeps one entry per CDR3 protein. The table lists some 18,000 distinct CDR3 sequences, about two fifths of them singletons. The receptor's source is a male donor with esophageal squamous cell carcinoma. This chain joins TRBV2 and TRBJ1-4; no reliable D call. The sequencing input was normal esophageal tissue next to the tumor. This CDR3 is CASSDRSSNEKLFF. The CDR3 DNA is TGTGCCAGCAGTGATCGGTCGAGTAATGAAAAACTGTTTTTT.